One and the same sample provided the 15 T cell receptor beta chains below, sequenced in a study of T-cell reconstitution after alpha-beta-depleted transplantation in children. Unique molecular identifiers were used in preparing the TCRbeta library. Each CDR3 protein gets one entry after TCRdb re-called the PCR reads with MiXCR. The sample lists about 460,000 distinct CDR3 sequences, 11% seen once, with about 14% in the top ten. Sequencing used PBMCs, mostly from graft donor cells, obtained 180 days after TCRalphabeta/CD19-depleted stem cell transplant. The receptors here all came from a female patient aged 2-9 years who had a stem cell transplant for aplastic anemia, so the T cells may come from the graft donor.

CDR3 loop: CASSLIGAGANVLTF. Written as DNA, the CDR3 is TGTGCCAGCAGCTTAATTGGGGCTGGGGCCAACGTCCTGACTTTC. J is TRBJ2-6 and V is TRBV7-3; D remains ambiguous. The V end lost 1 base, the J end lost 2 bases, and 6 bases lay between the germline ends. Germline V gene data show CDR1 as SGHTA and CDR2 as FQGTGA. This CDR3 is 15 amino acids long.

This sequence joins TRBV28 and TRBJ2-7; TRBD2 might be the D (7 bases). Trimming pared 8 bases from V and 0 bases from J, leaving 17 bases between. The V gene's germline CDR1 is MDHEN and CDR2 SYDVKM. The CDR3 contains 15 residues. CDR3 nucleotide sequence: TGTGCCAGCCGTGGGGGGGGCTTGAGCTCCTACGAGCAGTACTTC. This codes for CASRGGGLSSYEQYF. Filled out from reference TRBV28 and TRBJ2-7, the complete variable domain reads DVKVTQSSRYLVKRTGEKVFLECVQDMDHENMFWYRQDPGLGLRLIYFSYDVKMKEKGDIPEGYSVSREKKERFSLILESASTNQTSMYLCASRGGGLSSYEQYFGPGTRLTVT.

This clonotype occurred a few times. The rearrangement joins TRBV6-1 to TRBJ1-1; D possibly corresponds to TRBD1 (6 bases). CDR3 length: 11 residues. Per germline, CDR1 MNHNS and CDR2 SASEGT. V was clipped by 9 bases and J by 8 bases, with 13 bases between them. DNA of the CDR3: TGTGCCAGTGATACACAGGGAGAAGCTTTCTTT. Translation: CASDTQGEAFF.

This clonotype was counted only a few times. This rearrangement joins TRBV10-3 to TRBJ1-5, with TRBD1 identical over 10 bases. The germline V gene encodes CDR1 ENHRY and CDR2 SYGVKD. CDR3 length: 19 amino acids. The V and J ends lost 0 bases and 3 bases, in that order; junction bases with no gene match: 11. Here the CDR3 DNA reads TGTGCCATCAGTGAGTCTAGATTAGACAGGGGGCGAATCAATCAGCCCCAGCATTTT. Amino acids: CAISESRLDRGRINQPQHF.

The V gene is TRBV18, the J gene TRBJ1-5; perhaps TRBD1 as D (5 bases). Germline V gene lookup returns CDR1 KGHSH and CDR2 LQKENI. V was cut by 0 bases and J by 2 bases, with 11 bases left in between. There are 16 residues in the CDR3. CDR3 region: CASSPPAGLGNQPQHF. For the CDR3, the DNA is TGTGCCAGCTCACCACCGGCAGGGCTAGGCAATCAGCCCCAGCATTTT.

A few counts support this clonotype. The V call is TRBV21-1, the J call TRBJ2-7. TRBV21-1 is assigned pseudogene status. CDR3 size: 11 residues. CDR3 coding DNA: TGTGCCAGCAGCAAGGTAGGAGAGCAGTACGTC. This encodes CASSKVGEQYV.

The rearrangement joins TRBV25-1 to TRBJ2-3; D is tentatively TRBD1 or TRBD2 (5 bases each). CDR3 size: 14 residues. V gave up 5 bases and J gave up 1 base, with 10 bases separating them. The V gene's germline CDR1 is MGHDK and CDR2 SYGVNS. As DNA, the CDR3 is TGTGCCAGCAGTTCAGGGAGCGGCACAGATACGCAGTATTTT. It specifies CASSSGSGTDTQYF.

The table lists this clonotype with a few counts. The chain is built from TRBV20-1 and TRBJ1-5; D possibly corresponds to TRBD1 (6 bases). Trimming left V 0 bases short and J 1 base short, with 13 bases between. CDR1 is DFQATT, CDR2 SNEGSKA, per germline (reference sequence). The CDR3 totals 16 residues. This chain's CDR3 is CSARDPGDGSNQPQHF. The DNA of the CDR3 is TGCAGTGCTAGAGACCCAGGGGATGGAAGCAATCAGCCCCAGCATTTT.

This clonotype occurred many times. This chain joins TRBV18 and TRBJ2-5; D is uncertain. CDR1 and CDR2 (germline): KGHSH, LQKENI. V was pared by 5 bases and J by 0 bases, with 4 bases between. The CDR3 runs 12 residues. The CDR3 DNA sequence: TGTGCCAGCTCAGCCTACCAAGAGACCCAGTACTTC. This sequence encodes CASSAYQETQYF. Full variable domain (rest looked up from reference TRBV18 and TRBJ2-5): NAGVMQNPRHLVRRRGQEARLRCSPMKGHSHVYWYRQLPEEGLKFMVYLQKENIIDESGMPKERFSAEFPKEGPSILRIQQVVRGDSAAYFCASSAYQETQYFGPGTRLLVL.

This clonotype was counted at least ten times. The V and J genes are TRBV15 and TRBJ1-1; TRBD1 matches at 10 bases. Germline V gene lookup returns CDR1 LNHNV and CDR2 YYDKDF (reference sequence). The CDR3 is 18 amino acids. V gave up 5 bases and J gave up 4 bases; unmatched junction bases: 16. The CDR3 reads CATSALGQGKGIATEAFF. The CDR3 nucleotides are TGTGCCACCAGCGCCCTGGGACAGGGGAAAGGGATTGCCACTGAAGCTTTCTTT.

This clonotype turned up a few times. The chain employs TRBV10-3 and TRBJ1-4; no clear D gene. The V end lost 6 bases, the J end lost 0 bases, and 8 bases lay between the germline ends. Germline assignment: CDR1 ENHRY and CDR2 SYGVKD. This CDR3 has 14 residues. In nucleotides, the CDR3 is TGTGCCATCAGGGAGAATCCAACTAATGAAAAACTGTTTTTT. This encodes CAIRENPTNEKLFF.

The chain combines TRBV20-1 with TRBJ1-4; 9 bases map to TRBD1. The V gene's germline CDR1 is DFQATT and CDR2 SNEGSKA (reference sequence). The CDR3 sequence is 14 residues long. J gave up 6 bases and V 2 bases, and 4 bases lay outside the gene matches. CDR3 sequence: CSARKGQGDEKLFF. In nucleotides, the CDR3 is TGCAGTGCTAGAAAGGGACAGGGTGATGAAAAACTGTTTTTT.

Worth noting for this clonotype: A much bigger clone sits one base away, suggesting this may be a read error. V is TRBV15 and J is TRBJ2-6; weak D call: TRBD1 (5 bases). The CDR3 contains 16 residues. Germline V gene sequence: CDR1 LNHNV, CDR2 YYDKDF (reference sequence). CDR3 sequence: CVTSRDGATGANVLTF. DNA for the CDR3: TGTGTCACCAGCAGAGATGGGGCGACTGGGGCCAACGTCCTGACTTTC.

V usage is TRBV29-1 and J usage is TRBJ2-7; no definite D call. Germline V lookup: CDR1 SQVTM, CDR2 ANQGSEA. Trimming took off 4 bases at V and 1 base at J, with 11 bases between the two ends. The CDR3 sequence is 13 residues long. The CDR3 DNA reads TGCAGCGTTGTGACCGACCAATCCTACGAGCAGTACTTC. Translated, it gives CSVVTDQSYEQYF.

This clonotype appeared a few times. This chain uses TRBV12-3 or TRBV12-4 with TRBJ1-5, with D tentatively TRBD1 (6 bases). The CDR3 spans 17 residues. V lost 3 bases, J lost 3 bases, and 18 bases lay in between. The CDR3 here is CASSFHLLRGINQPQHF. The DNA of the CDR3 is TGTGCCAGCAGTTTTCATCTGCTCAGGGGAATCAATCAGCCCCAGCATTTT.